This T cell receptor beta chain is from a study of cytomegalovirus exposure and HLA in healthy donors. Overall study findings and caveats: The only immune exposure information that was available was CMV serostatus. In vitro confirmation showed three CMV-associated chains to be CMV antigen specific. The authors considered a cluster of highly shared sequence variants likely to be a sequencing artifact.

To note about this clone: Antigen unknown.

The PCR contained 60 Vbeta and 13 Jbeta primers. Repertoires were generated with immunoSEQ multiplex PCR, while TCRdb's copy carries only in-frame clones and drops some. Of 75,000 to 100,000 clones listed, 81% were seen once; the top ten hold roughly 5%. Material for sequencing was PBMCs. This TCR was recovered from a middle-aged man in good health and CMV-seropositive.

The DNA for the CDR3 is TGTGCCAGCAGCTTAGTGACTAGCGGGGTGGGGGAGACCCAGTACTTC. This gives the protein CASSLVTSGVGETQYF. This rearrangement joins TRBV11-2 to TRBJ2-5; TRBD2 aligns across 11 bases. The CDR3 contains 16 residues. CDR1 and CDR2 (germline): SGHAT, FQNNGV. Trimming took 1 base from V and 5 from J; bases not matched to a gene: 6.